This TCR beta chain was retrieved from a study of PD-1 blockade in classical Hodgkin lymphoma. Comment on this clone: Its antigen is as yet unknown.

V was pared by 8 bases and J by 2 bases, with 18 bases between. Per germline, CDR1 SNHLY and CDR2 FYNNEI. The CDR3 has 15 amino acids. Profiling relied on immunoSEQ multiplex PCR, and the TCRdb table lists in-frame clones only, not all of them. This sample has about 100,000 clones, with around nine tenths found just once. Study results and caveats: Possible causes of repertoire differences, disease activity or prior therapy, remain undefined. Diminished baseline TCR diversity has been reported in newly diagnosed patients relative to healthy donors.

Following autologous stem cell transplantation, relapse occurred in every patient, and exposure to brentuximab vedotin varied. The specimen comprised peripheral blood mononuclear cells (PBMCs), sampled before the second cycle of nivolumab. This sequence originates from a human donor with classical Hodgkin lymphoma. The chain joins TRBV2 to TRBJ1-2, with D possibly being TRBD1 (5 bases). DNA of the CDR3: TGTGCCAGCTGGCCCAGGGAACGGGCCAACTATGGCTACACCTTC. Its protein is CASWPRERANYGYTF.